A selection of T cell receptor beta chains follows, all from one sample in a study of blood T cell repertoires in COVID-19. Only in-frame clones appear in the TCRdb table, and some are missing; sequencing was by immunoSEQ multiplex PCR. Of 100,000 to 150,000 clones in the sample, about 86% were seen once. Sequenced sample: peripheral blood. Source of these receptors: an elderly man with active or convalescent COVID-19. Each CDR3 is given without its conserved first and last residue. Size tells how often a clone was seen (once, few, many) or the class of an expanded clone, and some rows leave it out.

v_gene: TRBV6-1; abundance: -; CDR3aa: ASSDSSSYNEQF
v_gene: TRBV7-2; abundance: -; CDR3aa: ASSPGQLRDYGYT
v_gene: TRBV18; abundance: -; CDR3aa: ASSPPVLAGETQY
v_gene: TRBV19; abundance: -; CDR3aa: ASRAGQVDSPLH
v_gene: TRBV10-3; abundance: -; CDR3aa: AISSDRENGYT
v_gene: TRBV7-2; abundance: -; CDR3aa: ASSLGLAGDEQF
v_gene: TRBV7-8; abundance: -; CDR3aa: ASSFGTGETQY
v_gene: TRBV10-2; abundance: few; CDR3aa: ASRSGTGGYGEAF
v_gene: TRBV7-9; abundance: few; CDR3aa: ASSLALPGATDTQY
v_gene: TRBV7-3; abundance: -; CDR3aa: ASSSAGNYGYT
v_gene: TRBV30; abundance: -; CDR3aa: AWSFTGGANTEAF
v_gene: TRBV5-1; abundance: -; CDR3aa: ASSLGVTGNTGELF
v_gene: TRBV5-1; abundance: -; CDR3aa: ASSLVVGGQNIQY
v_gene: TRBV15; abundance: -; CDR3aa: ATSPGQGFYGYT
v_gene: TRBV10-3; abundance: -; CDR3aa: AISESKGGHGYT
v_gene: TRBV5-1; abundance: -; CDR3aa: ASAVESSLNEQF